Listed here are 21 T cell receptor beta chains from one sample, sequenced in a study of T cell responses to AZD1222 COVID-19 vaccine. The assay was immunoSEQ multiplex PCR, and TCRdb's table has in-frame clones only and misses some. The sample holds 25,000 to 35,000 clones, 85% to 95% seen once. The sample in question was peripheral blood, obtained on day 0 of AZD1222 vaccination. Every receptor here comes from an adult in good health.

The chain employs TRBV7-2 and TRBJ2-7; TRBD2 matches 7 bases. There are 15 residues in the CDR3. The V gene end was trimmed by 5 bases and the J gene end by 3 bases; junction bases not matched to a gene: 10. Germline CDR1 SGHTA, CDR2 FQGNSA. This CDR3 is CASSQTRDYLYEQYF. Here the CDR3 DNA reads TGTGCCAGCAGCCAGACGCGGGACTACCTCTACGAGCAGTACTTC.

The count of this clone is one. The chain carries TRBV30 and TRBJ1-2; the match to TRBD1 covers 9 bases. This CDR3 contains 14 residues. V lost 1 base, J lost 4 bases, and 4 bases stayed unmatched. Germline-derived CDR1 and CDR2 are GTSNPN and SVGIG (reference sequence). DNA of the CDR3: TGTGCCTGGAGTGGACAGGGGGGCAGCTATGGCTACACCTTC. This encodes CAWSGQGGSYGYTF.

The chain couples TRBV14 to TRBJ2-7, with TRBD1 matching 7 bases. V was pared by 3 bases and J by 3 bases, with 8 bases of the junction left unmatched. This CDR3 contains 15 residues. Germline V CDR1 and CDR2: SGHDN, FVKESK. The DNA of the CDR3 is TGTGCCAGCAGCCACACCGGGACAGCCTACTACGAGCAGTACTTC. Protein sequence: CASSHTGTAYYEQYF.

V is TRBV7-9 and J is TRBJ1-1; TRBD1 is a possible D gene (5 bases). Germline V CDR1 and CDR2: SEHNR, FQNEAQ (reference sequence). The CDR3 has 13 residues. V shed 6 bases and J shed 2 bases, with 10 bases lying between them. The CDR3 here is CASSFTGNTEAFF. CDR3 coding DNA: TGTGCCAGCAGTTTTACAGGTAACACTGAAGCTTTCTTT. Complete variable domain (other parts from reference TRBV7-9 and TRBJ1-1): DTGVSQNPRHKITKRGQNVTFRCDPISEHNRLYWYRQTLGQGPEFLTYFQNEAQLEKSRLLSDRFSAERPKGSFSTLEIQRTEQGDSAMYLCASSFTGNTEAFFGQGTRLTVV.

J is TRBJ2-5 and V is TRBV14; D is perhaps TRBD2 (5 bases). The CDR3 is 14 amino acids. V dropped 1 base and J dropped 7 bases, with 13 bases sitting between them. The germline V gene encodes CDR1 SGHDN and CDR2 FVKESK. DNA of the CDR3: TGTGCCAGCAGCCAAGCCTCCGGAGGACCGACCCAGTACTTC. It specifies CASSQASGGPTQYF.

The V gene is TRBV7-6, the J gene TRBJ2-3; 14 bases are shared with TRBD2. The germline V gene has CDR1 SGHVS and CDR2 FNYEAQ. The ends lost 4 bases at V and 4 bases at J; junction bases unmatched: 10. CDR3 length equals 18 residues. Written as DNA, the CDR3 is TGTGCCAGCAGCTCGACTAGCGGGAGGGCCGCCGCCCCAGATACGCAGTATTTT. Translating it yields CASSSTSGRAAAPDTQYF.

The CDR3 loop reads CAWSVARLYGYTF. Here the CDR3 DNA reads TGTGCCTGGAGTGTGGCACGGTTATATGGCTACACCTTC. The rearrangement links TRBV30 to TRBJ1-2, with no clear D. The V and J ends lost 0 bases and 5 bases respectively, with 10 bases between them. CDR1 is GTSNPN and CDR2 is SVGIG in the germline V gene (reference sequence). This CDR3 is built from 13 residues.

The chain is built from TRBV11-2 and TRBJ2-7; D perhaps matches TRBD2 (5 bases). V lost 0 bases and J lost 0, with 6 bases in between. Germline lookup yields CDR1 SGHAT and CDR2 FQNNGV. The CDR3 loop spans 14 amino acids. The CDR3 DNA is TGTGCCAGCAGCTTAGAAGCGGACTCCTACGAGCAGTACTTC. Translation gives CASSLEADSYEQYF.

This chain uses TRBV12-3 or TRBV12-4 with TRBJ1-1; 7 bases align to TRBD1. CDR3 length: 13 amino acids. After removal of 6 bases from V and 5 bases from J, the junction contained 6 bases not matched to a gene. CDR3 protein: CASRPTGRTEAFF. The DNA for the CDR3 is TGTGCCAGCAGACCGACAGGGCGTACTGAAGCTTTCTTT.

The CDR3 here is CASSPATSGRYEQYF. In DNA form, the CDR3 reads TGCGCCAGCAGCCCGGCGACTAGCGGGAGATACGAGCAGTACTTC. V is TRBV5-1 and J is TRBJ2-7, with 12 nucleotides matching TRBD2. V shed 4 bases and J 4 bases; nucleotides not matched to a gene: 6. Per the germline V gene, CDR1 is SGHRS and CDR2 is YFSETQ. This CDR3 has 15 residues.

This chain joins TRBV4-1 and TRBJ2-1; D is unresolved. The CDR3 covers 16 residues. Germline-derived CDR1 and CDR2 are MGHRA and YSYEKL. V was trimmed by 0 bases and J by 1 base, leaving 10 bases between them. Here the CDR3 reads CASSQDPLGSYNEQFF. In DNA, the CDR3 is TGCGCCAGCAGCCAAGATCCCTTGGGGTCCTACAATGAGCAGTTCTTC.

V and J are TRBV4-1 and TRBJ1-3; no clear D. Trimming cost V 3 bases and J 6 bases, with 9 bases left between them. The length of the CDR3 is 13 residues. Germline V gene data show CDR1 as MGHRA and CDR2 as YSYEKL. CDR3 in amino acids: CASSHVTVNTIYF. CDR3 coding DNA: TGCGCCAGCAGCCACGTGACCGTAAACACCATATATTTT.

This chain connects TRBV6-5 to TRBJ1-5, with TRBD1 as a possible D gene (6 bases). Germline CDR1 is MNHEY and CDR2 is SVGAGI. Trimming stripped 8 bases from V and 5 bases from J, with 19 bases between. The CDR3 is 15 amino acids. This CDR3 is CASRGGGGLDQPQHF. The CDR3, as DNA: TGTGCCAGCCGAGGAGGGGGGGGCCTTGATCAGCCCCAGCATTTT.

The V gene is TRBV6-5, the J gene TRBJ1-1; D may be TRBD1 (5 bases). Germline V gives CDR1 MNHEY, CDR2 SVGAGI. V lost 8 bases and J 4 bases, leaving 11 bases between the germline ends. The CDR3 extends over 12 amino acids. CDR3 sequence (DNA): TGTGCCAGCGTTCAGGGCATCACTGAAGCTTTCTTT. Amino acid sequence: CASVQGITEAFF.

The V gene is TRBV28, the J gene TRBJ1-2; 8 bases agree with TRBD1. CDR1 and CDR2 from the germline V gene are MDHEN and SYDVKM. Trimming cost V 7 bases and J 2 bases; bases outside gene matches: 12. The CDR3 is 16 amino acids. CDR3 in DNA: TGTGCCAGCATCCCGAACAGGGGGTCCCTAAACTATGGCTACACCTTC. As protein: CASIPNRGSLNYGYTF.

The V call is TRBV10-3, the J call TRBJ2-7, with 11 bases that match TRBD2. The V gene end was trimmed by 2 bases and the J gene end by 5 bases; junction bases not matched to a gene: 2. The CDR3 spans 14 residues. Per germline, CDR1 ENHRY and CDR2 SYGVKD. CDR3 region: CAISETSGRDEQYF. In nucleotides, the CDR3 is TGTGCCATCAGTGAGACTAGCGGGAGAGACGAGCAGTACTTC.

This rearrangement joins TRBV9 to TRBJ2-1, with 9 bases that match TRBD1. CDR3 length: 17 amino acids. The trim removed 3 bases at V and 2 bases at J, leaving 9 bases unmatched. In germline, CDR1 is SGDLS, CDR2 YYNGEE. The CDR3 DNA reads TGTGCCAGCAGCGCTCACAGGGGGCATAAGCCCTACAATGAGCAGTTCTTC. Translating gives CASSAHRGHKPYNEQFF.

The V and J genes are TRBV10-2 and TRBJ1-2, with TRBD1 matching over 7 bases. Germline V CDR1 and CDR2: WSHSY, SAAADI. Trimming took 5 bases from V and 5 from J; bases not matched to a gene: 14. The CDR3 has 16 amino acids. Here the CDR3 reads CASSPHSRDSLYGYTF. CDR3 bases: TGCGCCAGCAGTCCCCATAGTCGGGACAGCTTGTATGGCTACACCTTC.

The chain couples TRBV18 to TRBJ1-5, with TRBD1 matching over 7 bases. There are 15 residues in the CDR3. Trimming removed 3 bases from V and 5 bases from J; junction bases left unmatched: 7. CDR1 is KGHSH and CDR2 is LQKENI in the germline V gene. The CDR3 region is CASSPKWQGDQPQHF. CDR3 coding DNA: TGTGCCAGCTCACCGAAATGGCAGGGGGATCAGCCCCAGCATTTT.

This clone rates as large. The V gene is TRBV28, the J gene TRBJ2-3; TRBD1 aligns across 9 bases. The CDR3 runs to 19 residues. V lost 5 bases to trimming and J lost 1 base; unmatched junction nucleotides: 16. Germline CDR1 reads MDHEN; CDR2 reads SYDVKM. The CDR3 DNA follows: TGTGCCAGCAGTCTCCCAGGGGACAGGGACTCCACCCGCACAGATACGCAGTATTTT. Its protein product is CASSLPGDRDSTRTDTQYF.

The chain couples TRBV12-2 to TRBJ2-5; the table's D call, TRBD2, has no DNA check behind it. TRBV12-2 is described as a pseudogene. This CDR3 contains 17 residues. CDR3: CASRLVGGGGCVETQYF. In DNA form, the CDR3 reads TGTGCAAGTCGCTTAGTTGGGGGAGGTGGTTGTGTGGAGACCCAGTACTTC.